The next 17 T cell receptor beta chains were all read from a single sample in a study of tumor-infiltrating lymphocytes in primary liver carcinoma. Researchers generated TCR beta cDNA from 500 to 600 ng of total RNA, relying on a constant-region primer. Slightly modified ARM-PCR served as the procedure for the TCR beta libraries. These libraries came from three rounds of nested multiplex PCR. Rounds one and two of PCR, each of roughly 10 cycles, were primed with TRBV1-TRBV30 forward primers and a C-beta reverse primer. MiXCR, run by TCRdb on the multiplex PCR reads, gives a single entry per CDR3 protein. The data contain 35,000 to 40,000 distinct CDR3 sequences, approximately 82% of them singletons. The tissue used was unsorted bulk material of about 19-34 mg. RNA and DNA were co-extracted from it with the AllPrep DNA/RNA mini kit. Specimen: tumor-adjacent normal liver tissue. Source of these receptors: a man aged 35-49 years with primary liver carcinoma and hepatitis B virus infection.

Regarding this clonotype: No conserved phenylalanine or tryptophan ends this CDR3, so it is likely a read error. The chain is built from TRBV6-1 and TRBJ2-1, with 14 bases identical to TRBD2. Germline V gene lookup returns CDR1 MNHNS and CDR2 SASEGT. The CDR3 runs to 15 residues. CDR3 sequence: CASSPRTSGRHEQFL. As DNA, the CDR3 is TGTGCTAGCAGTCCTCGGACTAGCGGGAGGCATGAGCAGTTCCTC.

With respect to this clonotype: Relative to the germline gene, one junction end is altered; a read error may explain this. This chain's CDR3 is CASSQDGSGRGTNILSF. The CDR3 region has the DNA TGCGCCAGCAGCCAAGATGGGTCAGGGCGCGGGACCAACATCCTGAGTTTC. The chain recombines TRBV4-3 with TRBJ2-6, with a possible D match to TRBD2 (6 bases). CDR3 length equals 17 residues. The germline gives CDR1 LGHNA, CDR2 YSLEER.

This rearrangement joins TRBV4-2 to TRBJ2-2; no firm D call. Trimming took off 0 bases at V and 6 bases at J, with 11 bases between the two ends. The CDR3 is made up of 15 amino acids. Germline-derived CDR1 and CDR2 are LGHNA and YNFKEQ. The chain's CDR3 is CASSQELTFAGELFF. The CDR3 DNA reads TGTGCCAGCAGCCAAGAGCTGACATTCGCCGGGGAGCTGTTTTTT.

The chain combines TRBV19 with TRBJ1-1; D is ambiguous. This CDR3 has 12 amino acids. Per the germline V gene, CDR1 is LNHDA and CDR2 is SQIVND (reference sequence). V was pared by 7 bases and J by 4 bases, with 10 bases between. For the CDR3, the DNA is TGTGCCAGTACTATGCGGGGCACTGAAGCTTTCTTT. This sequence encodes CASTMRGTEAFF.

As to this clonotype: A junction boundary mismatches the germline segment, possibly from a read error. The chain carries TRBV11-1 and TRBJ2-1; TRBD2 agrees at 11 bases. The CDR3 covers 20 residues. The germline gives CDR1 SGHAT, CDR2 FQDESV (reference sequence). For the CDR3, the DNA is TGTGCCAGCAGCATAGGAAAGACTAGCGGGACCTCACGATTCGGCAATGGGCAGTTCTTC. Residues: CASSIGKTSGTSRFGNGQFF.

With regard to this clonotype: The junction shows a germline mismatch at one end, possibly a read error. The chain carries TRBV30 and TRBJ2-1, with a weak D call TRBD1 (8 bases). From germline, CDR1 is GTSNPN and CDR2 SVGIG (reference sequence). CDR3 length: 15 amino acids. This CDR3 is CAWRAGTGGLDEQSF. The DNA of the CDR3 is TGTGCCTGGAGAGCAGGGACAGGCGGACTAGATGAGCAGTCCTTC.

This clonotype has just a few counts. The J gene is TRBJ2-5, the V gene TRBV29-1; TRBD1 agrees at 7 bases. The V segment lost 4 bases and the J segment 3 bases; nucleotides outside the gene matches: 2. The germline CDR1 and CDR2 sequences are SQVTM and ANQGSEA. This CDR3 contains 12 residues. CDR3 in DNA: TGCAGCGTTGGAGGGGGCGAAGAGACCCAGTACTTC. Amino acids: CSVGGGEETQYF.

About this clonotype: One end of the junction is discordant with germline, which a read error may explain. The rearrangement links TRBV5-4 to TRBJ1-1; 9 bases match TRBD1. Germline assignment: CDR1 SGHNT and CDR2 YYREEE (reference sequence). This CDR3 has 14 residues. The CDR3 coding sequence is TGTGCCAGCAGCTTCCGGACAGGGGACACTGAGGCTTTCTTT. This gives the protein CASSFRTGDTEAFF.

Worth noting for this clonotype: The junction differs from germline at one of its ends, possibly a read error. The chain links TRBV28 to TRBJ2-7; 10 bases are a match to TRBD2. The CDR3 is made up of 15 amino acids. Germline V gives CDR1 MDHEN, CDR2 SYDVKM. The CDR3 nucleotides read TGTGCCAGTAATTCCCGGACTAGCGGTATCGGAGAGCACTACTTC. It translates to CASNSRTSGIGEHYF.

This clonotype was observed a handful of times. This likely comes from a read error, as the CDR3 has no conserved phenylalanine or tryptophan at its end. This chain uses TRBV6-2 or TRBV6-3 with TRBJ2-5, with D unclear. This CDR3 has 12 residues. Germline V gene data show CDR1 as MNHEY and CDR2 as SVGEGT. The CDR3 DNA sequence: TGTGCCAGCGGTTACCGGGTGGAGACCCAGTACTCC. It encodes CASGYRVETQYS.

The CDR3 DNA reads TGCGCCAGTAACTCCTGGGACGGAGATACGCAGTATTTT. It encodes CASNSWDGDTQYF. This chain links TRBV5-1 with TRBJ2-3; D might be TRBD1 or TRBD2, each matching 5 bases. Trimming took off 8 bases at V and 5 bases at J, with 15 bases between the two ends. The CDR3 extends over 13 amino acids. Germline CDR1 is SGHRS and CDR2 is YFSETQ.

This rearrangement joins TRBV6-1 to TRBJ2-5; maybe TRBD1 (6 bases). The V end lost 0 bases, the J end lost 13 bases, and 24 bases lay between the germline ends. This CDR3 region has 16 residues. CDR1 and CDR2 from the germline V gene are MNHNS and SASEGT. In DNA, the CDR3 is TGTGCCAGCAGTGAAGCACTTGGACAGCTACAAGAGGCCCGGTACTTC. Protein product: CASSEALGQLQEARYF.

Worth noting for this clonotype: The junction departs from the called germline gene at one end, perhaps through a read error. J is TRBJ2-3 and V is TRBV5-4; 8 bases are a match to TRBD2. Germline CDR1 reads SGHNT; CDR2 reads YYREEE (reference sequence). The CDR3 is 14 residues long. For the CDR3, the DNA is TGTGCCAGCAGCAGGACTAGCATCACAGATACGCAGTGTTTT. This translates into CASSRTSITDTQCF.

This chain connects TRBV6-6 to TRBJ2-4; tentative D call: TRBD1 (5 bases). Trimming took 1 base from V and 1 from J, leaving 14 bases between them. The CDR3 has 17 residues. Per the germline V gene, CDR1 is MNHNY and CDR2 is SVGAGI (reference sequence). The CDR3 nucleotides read TGTGCCAGCAGTTACTTGACATCAGGGATCGCCAAAAACATTCAGTACTTC. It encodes CASSYLTSGIAKNIQYF.

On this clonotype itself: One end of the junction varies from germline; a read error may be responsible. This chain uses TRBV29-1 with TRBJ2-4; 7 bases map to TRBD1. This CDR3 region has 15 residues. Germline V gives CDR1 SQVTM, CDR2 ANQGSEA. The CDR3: CRVVVGGRGKNIQYF. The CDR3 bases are TGCAGGGTTGTCGTAGGGGGCAGGGGCAAAAACATTCAGTACTTC.

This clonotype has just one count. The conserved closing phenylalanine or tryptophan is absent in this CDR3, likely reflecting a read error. Here the CDR3 DNA reads TGTGCCAGCAGTGAAACATGTGAGCAGTACCTC. The encoded protein is CASSETCEQYL. This chain connects TRBV6-1 to TRBJ2-7; D uncertain. The germline V gene encodes CDR1 MNHNS and CDR2 SASEGT. This CDR3 has 11 residues. V lost 2 bases, J lost 7 bases, and 6 bases lay in between.

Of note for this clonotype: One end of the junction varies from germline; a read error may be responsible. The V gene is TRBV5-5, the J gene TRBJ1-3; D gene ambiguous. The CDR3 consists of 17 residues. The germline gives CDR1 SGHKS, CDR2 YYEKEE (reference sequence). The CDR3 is CASSAETDLFSGNTMYF. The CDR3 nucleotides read TGTGCCAGCAGTGCCGAGACGGATCTCTTTTCTGGAAACACCATGTATTTT. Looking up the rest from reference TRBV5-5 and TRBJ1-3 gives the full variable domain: DAGVTQSPTHLIKTRGQQVTLRCSPISGHKSVSWYQQVLGQGPQFIFQYYEKEERGRGNFPDRFSARQFPNYSSELNVNALLLGDSALYLCASSAETDLFSGNTMYFGEGSWLTVV.